Below are 22 T cell receptor beta chains sequenced from a single sample in a study of T cell responses to AZD1222 COVID-19 vaccine. Data came from immunoSEQ multiplex PCR; TCRdb stores just in-frame clones and leaves some out. This table has some 180,000 clones, around 92% appearing once. The sequenced sample was peripheral blood, obtained on day 0 of AZD1222 vaccination. These TCRs come from an adult in good health.

This chain joins TRBV15 and TRBJ1-5, with a possible D match to TRBD1 (5 bases). The CDR3 consists of 15 residues. CDR1 LNHNV and CDR2 YYDKDF come from the germline V gene (reference sequence). V lost 1 base and J lost 3, with 10 bases in between. DNA for the CDR3: TGTGCCACCAGCAGAGCTAGACAGAACAATCAGCCCCAGCATTTT. Protein product: CATSRARQNNQPQHF. Full variable domain (rest looked up from reference TRBV15 and TRBJ1-5): DAMVIQNPRYQVTQFGKPVTLSCSQTLNHNVMYWYQQKSSQAPKLLFHYYDKDFNNEADTPDNFQSRRPNTSFCFLDIRSPGLGDTAMYLCATSRARQNNQPQHFGDGTRLSIL.

The V gene is TRBV3-1 (or the pseudogene TRBV3-2), the J gene TRBJ1-3; D gene ambiguous. Germline CDR1 and CDR2: LGHDT and YNNKEL (reference sequence). The CDR3 covers 15 residues. V was pared by 0 bases and J by 1 base, with 7 bases between. CDR3 sequence: CASSQDLRSGNTIYF. The CDR3 nucleotides read TGTGCCAGCAGCCAAGATCTGCGTTCTGGAAACACCATATATTTT.

The genes are TRBV24-1 and TRBJ1-2; weak D call: TRBD1 (5 bases). CDR3 length equals 14 residues. V lost 4 bases and J lost 5, with 13 bases in between. CDR1 KGHDR and CDR2 SFDVKD come from the germline V gene. CDR3: CATSETGIGYGYTF. Here the CDR3 DNA reads TGTGCCACCAGTGAAACAGGAATCGGGTATGGCTACACCTTC.

The V call is TRBV5-1, the J call TRBJ2-7; D is possibly TRBD2 (6 bases). With 3 bases removed from V and 3 bases from J, the gap between germline ends came to 16 bases. CDR1 SGHRS and CDR2 YFSETQ come from the germline V gene. This CDR3 is built from 15 residues. The CDR3 DNA reads as TGCGCCAGCAGCTGGGGGGTAGCGGAGGTCTACGAGCAGTACTTC. It translates to CASSWGVAEVYEQYF. Full variable domain (rest looked up from reference TRBV5-1 and TRBJ2-7): KAGVTQTPRYLIKTRGQQVTLSCSPISGHRSVSWYQQTPGQGLQFLFEYFSETQRNKGNFPGRFSGRQFSNSRSEMNVSTLELGDSALYLCASSWGVAEVYEQYFGPGTRLTVT.

J is TRBJ2-2 and V is TRBV7-2; 9 bases match TRBD1. Germline V gene data show CDR1 as SGHTA and CDR2 as FQGNSA. The V and J ends lost 5 bases and 6 bases, in that order; junction bases with no gene match: 7. This CDR3 has 15 amino acids. CDR3 protein: CASSRDRAAAGELFF. The CDR3 region has the DNA TGTGCCAGCAGCCGGGACAGGGCGGCGGCCGGGGAGCTGTTTTTT.

The chain has TRBV10-3 and TRBJ1-2; D remains ambiguous. Germline V lookup: CDR1 ENHRY, CDR2 SYGVKD. Trimming removed 6 bases at V and 4 bases at J, with 15 bases between. The CDR3 contains 14 residues. The CDR3: CAISADTEIYGYTF. For the CDR3, the DNA is TGTGCCATCAGCGCAGACACAGAGATCTATGGCTACACCTTC.

This chain joins TRBV6-5 and TRBJ1-2; no clear D. V gave up 8 bases and J gave up 4 bases, with 17 bases separating them. The germline V gene encodes CDR1 MNHEY and CDR2 SVGAGI. The CDR3 is 14 residues long. This CDR3 is CASGESRRAYGYTF. The CDR3 coding sequence is TGTGCCAGCGGGGAGTCTCGGCGGGCCTATGGCTACACCTTC.

The chain employs TRBV19 and TRBJ1-5, with no clear D. This CDR3 spans 12 amino acids. V lost 2 bases and J lost 6, with 5 bases in between. In germline, CDR1 is LNHDA, CDR2 SQIVND (reference sequence). For the CDR3, the DNA is TGTGCCAGTAGTATACCGCCTCAGCCCCAGCATTTT. It specifies CASSIPPQPQHF.

This sequence joins TRBV2 and TRBJ1-4; D unclear. This CDR3 is built from 12 residues. Trimming cost V 8 bases and J 5 bases, with 9 bases left between them. CDR1 is SNHLY and CDR2 is FYNNEI in the germline V gene. CDR3 sequence (DNA): TGTGCCAGCGTTGGCGGAAATGAAAAACTGTTTTTT. Protein: CASVGGNEKLFF.

This clone appeared once. The gene calls are TRBV6-2 or TRBV6-3 and TRBJ1-5; 7 bases are shared with TRBD1. This CDR3 comprises 17 residues. Germline loops: CDR1 MNHEY, CDR2 SVGEGT. Trimming removed 1 base from V and 9 bases from J; junction bases left unmatched: 15. CDR3 amino acids: CASSYYAVGDRRRPQHF. The DNA for the CDR3 is TGTGCCAGCAGTTACTACGCCGTAGGGGACAGAAGACGGCCCCAGCATTTT.

This clone was seen just once. The chain uses TRBV13 and TRBJ1-2; D is uncertain. This CDR3 region has 15 residues. Germline V gives CDR1 PRHDT, CDR2 FYEKMQ (reference sequence). V was clipped by 0 bases and J by 4 bases, with 12 bases between them. DNA for the CDR3: TGTGCCAGCAGCTTAGGGTCTGCCGGAGTCTATGGCTACACCTTC. Its translation: CASSLGSAGVYGYTF. The variable domain in full, with the rest retrieved from reference TRBV13 and TRBJ1-2, is AAGVIQSPRHLIKEKRETATLKCYPIPRHDTVYWYQQGPGQDPQFLISFYEKMQSDKGSIPDRFSAQQFSDYHSELNMSSLELGDSALYFCASSLGSAGVYGYTFGSGTRLTVV.

The V and J genes are TRBV7-2 and TRBJ1-2; D ambiguous. The CDR3 is 14 amino acids. Germline V gives CDR1 SGHTA, CDR2 FQGNSA. Trimming removed 2 bases at V and 2 bases at J, with 9 bases between. CDR3 coding DNA: TGTGCCAGCAGCTTATTGGGGATGAACTATGGCTACACCTTC. It codes for CASSLLGMNYGYTF.

The gene calls are TRBV29-1 and TRBJ2-1; 10 positions match TRBD1. The CDR3 spans 15 residues. Germline V gene sequence: CDR1 SQVTM, CDR2 ANQGSEA. V shed 7 bases, J shed 3 bases, and the junction held 9 bases outside the gene matches. DNA for the CDR3: TGCAGCGCCGAACCTTGGGACAGGGGCTACAATGAGCAGTTCTTC. Its translation is CSAEPWDRGYNEQFF.

The chain links TRBV9 to TRBJ2-1; a possible D gene is TRBD1 (6 bases). V lost 4 bases and J lost 8, with 22 bases in between. The CDR3 spans 16 residues. Germline-derived CDR1 and CDR2 are SGDLS and YYNGEE. As DNA, the CDR3 is TGTGCCAGCAGCCTCACGACAGGCCCCTCATATGATGAGCAGTTCTTC. Translating gives CASSLTTGPSYDEQFF.

The chain couples TRBV5-1 to TRBJ2-1; D unresolved. CDR3 length: 15 amino acids. Trimming shortened V by 4 bases and J by 7 bases, and 18 bases separated the two germline ends. Germline CDR1 SGHRS, CDR2 YFSETQ. The CDR3 region is CASSVDRAHGNEQFF. The CDR3 DNA reads TGCGCCAGCAGCGTGGACCGGGCACACGGGAATGAGCAGTTCTTC.

The chain uses TRBV18 and TRBJ2-2; D gene uncertain. CDR1 and CDR2 from the germline V gene are KGHSH and LQKENI. The CDR3 extends over 16 amino acids. Trimming removed 1 base at V and 3 bases at J, with 12 bases between. The chain's CDR3 is CASSPRAGGDTGELFF. CDR3 bases: TGTGCCAGCTCACCACGGGCAGGTGGAGACACCGGGGAGCTGTTTTTT.

The V and J genes are TRBV7-9 and TRBJ1-2; D is uncertain. Germline loops: CDR1 SEHNR, CDR2 FQNEAQ (reference sequence). With 5 bases removed from V and 8 bases from J, the gap between germline ends came to 18 bases. The CDR3 length is 14 residues. In DNA, the CDR3 is TGTGCCAGCAGCCAAAACACCCCGATTATGGGCTACACCTTC. It specifies CASSQNTPIMGYTF.

CDR3: CASSQDGQPEGNTIYF. For the CDR3, the DNA is TGCGCCAGCAGCCAAGACGGACAGCCGGAAGGAAACACCATATATTTT. V is TRBV4-1 and J is TRBJ1-3; perhaps TRBD1 as D (6 bases). This CDR3 comprises 16 residues. The V end was cut by 0 bases, the J end by 4 bases, with 13 bases between. Looked up from germline, CDR1 is MGHRA and CDR2 is YSYEKL.

V and J are TRBV6-5 and TRBJ1-6; the D gene is possibly TRBD1 (5 bases). Germline V gene data show CDR1 as MNHEY and CDR2 as SVGAGI. The CDR3 covers 14 residues. V lost 6 bases and J lost 8, with 14 bases in between. CDR3: CASSSQESHSPLHF. Written as DNA, the CDR3 is TGTGCCAGCAGCTCACAGGAGAGTCATTCACCCCTCCACTTT.

In this sample, this clone turned up a few times. Germline is not matched at one junction end, which may reflect a read error. The J gene is TRBJ1-2, the V gene TRBV19; 8 bases align to TRBD1. Germline CDR1 and CDR2: LNHDA and SQIVND (reference sequence). This CDR3 contains 13 residues. The CDR3 loop reads CASTPTGTGVSYF. In nucleotides, the CDR3 is TGTGCCAGTACTCCGACCGGGACAGGCGTTTCCTACTTC.

Note on this clone: This specimen includes other DNA sequences encoding the same CDR3. The rearrangement joins TRBV5-6 to TRBJ2-1; the match to TRBD1 covers 8 bases. Germline trimming cut 0 bases from V and 4 bases from J; bases unmatched to any gene: 3. The germline V gene encodes CDR1 SGHDT and CDR2 YYEEEE. The length of the CDR3 is 15 residues. The DNA of the CDR3 is TGTGCCAGCAGCTTGGCCGGGACAGGATACAATGAGCAGTTCTTC. As protein: CASSLAGTGYNEQFF.

The chain links TRBV7-9 to TRBJ1-2; D is undetermined. Germline V gene lookup returns CDR1 SEHNR and CDR2 FQNEAQ (reference sequence). Trimming removed 1 base at V and 4 bases at J, with 7 bases between. This CDR3 is built from 13 residues. In nucleotides, the CDR3 is TGTGCCAGCAGCTTAGAAACAGCCTATGGCTACACCTTC. Amino acid sequence: CASSLETAYGYTF. The full variable domain, its missing parts supplied by reference TRBV7-9 and TRBJ1-2, is DTGVSQNPRHKITKRGQNVTFRCDPISEHNRLYWYRQTLGQGPEFLTYFQNEAQLEKSRLLSDRFSAERPKGSFSTLEIQRTEQGDSAMYLCASSLETAYGYTFGSGTRLTVV.